Below are 32 T cell receptor beta chains sequenced from a single sample in a study of cytomegalovirus exposure and HLA in healthy donors. Assay used: immunoSEQ multiplex PCR; TCRdb lists only in-frame clones, some missing. The table includes 110,000 or so clones, around 95% detected once. What was sequenced was PBMCs. Receptors were obtained from a woman aged 18-30 years in good health and CMV-seronegative.

The chain links TRBV7-9 to TRBJ2-7; 11 bases are shared with TRBD1. The germline V gene has CDR1 SEHNR and CDR2 FQNEAQ (reference sequence). J was trimmed by 3 bases and V by 4 bases; bases with no gene match: 8. CDR3 length equals 16 residues. The CDR3: CASSSLTGTGGYEQYF. In DNA, the CDR3 is TGTGCCAGCAGCTCGTTGACCGGGACAGGGGGCTACGAGCAGTACTTC.

The V and J genes are TRBV7-9 and TRBJ2-1; D gene ambiguous. Germline CDR1 is SEHNR and CDR2 is FQNEAQ (reference sequence). V dropped 4 bases and J dropped 6 bases, with 4 bases sitting between them. This CDR3 has 11 residues. The CDR3 sequence is CASSSGNEQFF. CDR3 coding DNA: TGTGCCAGCAGCTCCGGCAATGAGCAGTTCTTC.

This rearrangement joins TRBV4-1 to TRBJ2-3, with D possibly TRBD1 on 8 matching bases. CDR1 is MGHRA, CDR2 YSYEKL, per germline. There are 15 residues in the CDR3. The germline V and J ends were trimmed by 7 bases and 3 bases, with 17 bases remaining between them. The CDR3 here is CASNPTGGGTDTQYF. CDR3 DNA: TGCGCCAGCAACCCTACAGGGGGAGGGACAGATACGCAGTATTTT.

The gene calls are TRBV2 and TRBJ2-2; TRBD1 matches 9 bases. The CDR3 has 15 residues. Germline V gene sequence: CDR1 SNHLY, CDR2 FYNNEI. V lost 4 bases to trimming and J lost 7 bases; unmatched junction nucleotides: 7. This CDR3 reads CASSGRQGGSGELFF. The CDR3 DNA is TGTGCCAGCAGTGGAAGACAGGGGGGAAGCGGGGAGCTGTTTTTT.

J is TRBJ2-7 and V is TRBV7-2, with 7 bases matching TRBD1. Germline CDR1 and CDR2: SGHTA and FQGNSA. The V and J ends lost 5 bases and 10 bases, in that order; junction bases with no gene match: 8. This CDR3 comprises 12 residues. The CDR3 coding sequence is TGTGCCAGCAGCCTGGACAGGAGATTTCAGTACTTC. This sequence encodes CASSLDRRFQYF.

V usage is TRBV28 and J usage is TRBJ1-1; the D gene is possibly TRBD1 (6 bases). Germline V gene data show CDR1 as MDHEN and CDR2 as SYDVKM. V gave up 7 bases and J gave up 1 base, with 19 bases separating them. The CDR3 runs 16 residues. The CDR3 DNA sequence: TGTGCCAGCAAAATAAGGGGGGGCTTCGGGAACACTGAAGCTTTCTTT. It yields the protein CASKIRGGFGNTEAFF.

The chain has TRBV28 and TRBJ2-1; 8 bases match TRBD1. J gave up 9 bases and V 3 bases, and 10 bases lay outside the gene matches. Germline values: CDR1 MDHEN, CDR2 SYDVKM. This CDR3 is 15 amino acids long. The CDR3 spells CASSLGDRLNSEQFF. The DNA for the CDR3 is TGTGCCAGCAGTTTGGGGGACAGGCTTAATAGTGAGCAGTTCTTC.

The CDR3 protein is CASRVQGASTDTQYF. CDR3 in DNA: TGTGCCAGCAGGGTACAGGGGGCTAGCACAGATACGCAGTATTTT. The rearrangement joins TRBV2 to TRBJ2-3, with 9 bases fitting TRBD1. Germline CDR1 reads SNHLY; CDR2 reads FYNNEI. This CDR3 comprises 15 residues. V shed 6 bases, J shed 0 bases, and the junction held 4 bases outside the gene matches.

The chain combines TRBV10-1 with TRBJ1-6; perhaps TRBD1 as D (6 bases). In germline, CDR1 is WNHNN, CDR2 SYGVQD (reference sequence). V was pared by 5 bases and J by 8 bases, with 22 bases between. This CDR3 is built from 17 residues. CDR3 in DNA: TGCGCCAGCAGTTTTCGTACAGGGAGCGAGTTTCATTCACCCCTCCACTTT. It translates to CASSFRTGSEFHSPLHF.

The chain is built from TRBV30 and TRBJ2-2; possibly TRBD2 for D (6 bases). V shed 8 bases and J shed 0 bases, with 19 bases lying between them. Germline CDR1 GTSNPN, CDR2 SVGIG (reference sequence). The CDR3 sequence is 16 residues long. As DNA, the CDR3 is TGTGCCAGCGACACCCGGGAGTTCGCGAACACCGGGGAGCTGTTTTTT. This encodes CASDTREFANTGELFF.

J is TRBJ2-3 and V is TRBV2; D not resolved. This CDR3 contains 11 residues. CDR1 SNHLY and CDR2 FYNNEI come from the germline V gene. Trimming removed 5 bases from V and 5 bases from J, with 5 bases in between. Here the CDR3 reads CASSTIDTQYF. CDR3 DNA sequence: TGTGCCAGCAGTACTATAGATACGCAGTATTTT.

The chain joins TRBV9 to TRBJ2-2; 11 bases are shared with TRBD2. The CDR3 consists of 18 residues. Germline V CDR1 and CDR2: SGDLS, YYNGEE. The ends lost 0 bases at V and 2 bases at J; junction bases unmatched: 6. The CDR3 protein is CASSVDLAGGPNTGELFF. CDR3 nucleotide sequence: TGTGCCAGCAGCGTAGATCTAGCGGGGGGACCTAACACCGGGGAGCTGTTTTTT.

The chain is built from TRBV25-1 and TRBJ1-2; 10 nucleotides agree with TRBD1. Germline V gene lookup returns CDR1 MGHDK and CDR2 SYGVNS. Germline trimming cut 4 bases from V and 4 bases from J; bases unmatched to any gene: 6. CDR3 size: 15 residues. The CDR3 nucleotides are TGTGCCAGCAGTGTCGCCGGGACAGGGGCCTATGGCTACACCTTC. The encoded protein is CASSVAGTGAYGYTF.

The CDR3 DNA sequence: TGTGCCAGCAGTTTAGTAGAGAACACCGGGGAGCTGTTTTTT. It yields the protein CASSLVENTGELFF. The J gene is TRBJ2-2, the V gene TRBV27; D gene unclear. Germline V gene data show CDR1 as MNHEY and CDR2 as SMNVEV (reference sequence). CDR3 length: 14 amino acids. V lost 2 bases, J lost 1 base, and 5 bases lay in between.

V is TRBV6-5 and J is TRBJ2-5; 8 bases map to TRBD2. V was clipped by 1 base and J by 3 bases; unmatched bases: 4. The CDR3 extends over 15 amino acids. The V gene's germline CDR1 is MNHEY and CDR2 SVGAGI. Here the CDR3 DNA reads TGTGCCAGCAGTTACTTCGGACTAGCAGAAGAGACCCAGTACTTC. Protein: CASSYFGLAEETQYF.

This chain uses TRBV29-1 with TRBJ1-1; TRBD1 might be the D (6 bases). Germline V gene sequence: CDR1 SQVTM, CDR2 ANQGSEA. This CDR3 is 13 amino acids long. The V gene lost 6 bases and the J gene lost 3 bases, with 14 bases spanning the gap. CDR3 coding DNA: TGCAGCGTCAGCGGACAGAAGGACACTGAAGCTTTCTTT. Translation: CSVSGQKDTEAFF.

This clone was seen more than once but under ten times. The chain employs TRBV4-1 and TRBJ2-1; 13 nucleotides agree with TRBD2. Trimming at V came to 3 bases and at J to 4 bases, leaving 15 bases not matched to a gene. The CDR3 loop spans 20 amino acids. The germline CDR1 and CDR2 sequences are MGHRA and YSYEKL. As DNA, the CDR3 is TGCGCCAGCAGCCACCTGGGACTAGCGGGGAAGAAACGAGGATACAATGAGCAGTTCTTC. It is translated as CASSHLGLAGKKRGYNEQFF.

The chain employs TRBV2 and TRBJ1-5, with 8 positions matching TRBD1. After removal of 6 bases from V and 4 bases from J, the junction contained 2 bases not matched to a gene. The CDR3 is 13 residues long. The germline CDR1 and CDR2 sequences are SNHLY and FYNNEI. The CDR3 DNA reads TGTGCCAGCAGCCGACAGGGGAATCAGCCCCAGCATTTT. The encoded protein is CASSRQGNQPQHF. Complete variable domain (other parts from reference TRBV2 and TRBJ1-5): EPEVTQTPSHQVTQMGQEVILRCVPISNHLYFYWYRQILGQKVEFLVSFYNNEISEKSEIFDDQFSVERPDGSNFTLKIRSTKLEDSAMYFCASSRQGNQPQHFGDGTRLSIL.

The chain combines TRBV27 with TRBJ2-1; TRBD1 matches 7 bases. CDR3 length: 15 residues. J gave up 8 bases and V 0 bases, and 7 bases lay outside the gene matches. Per the germline V gene, CDR1 is MNHEY and CDR2 is SMNVEV (reference sequence). CDR3 sequence: CASSLSLGQSDEQFF. The CDR3 DNA reads as TGTGCCAGCAGTTTATCCCTGGGACAGAGTGATGAGCAGTTCTTC.

V usage is TRBV19 and J usage is TRBJ1-6, with 7 bases that match TRBD1. The J segment lost 9 bases and the V segment lost 6 bases, leaving 2 bases of the junction unmatched. The CDR3 totals 12 residues. Germline V gene data show CDR1 as LNHDA and CDR2 as SQIVND (reference sequence). CDR3 loop: CASSRQGSPLHF. As DNA, the CDR3 is TGTGCCAGTAGCAGACAGGGTTCACCCCTCCACTTT.

CDR3 region: CASSGTVYNEQFF. In nucleotides, the CDR3 is TGTGCCAGCAGTGGGACAGTATACAATGAGCAGTTCTTC. The chain employs TRBV6-5 and TRBJ2-1; 7 nucleotides line up with TRBD1. This CDR3 contains 13 residues. Germline V gene lookup returns CDR1 MNHEY and CDR2 SVGAGI. The V segment lost 5 bases and the J segment 4 bases; nucleotides outside the gene matches: 2.

The CDR3 nucleotides read TGTGCCAGTAGCTTTAAGCGGGGCAATGAGCAGTTCTTC. It codes for CASSFKRGNEQFF. J is TRBJ2-1 and V is TRBV19; 7 bases align to TRBD2. Per the germline V gene, CDR1 is LNHDA and CDR2 is SQIVND (reference sequence). The CDR3 contains 13 residues. V dropped 6 bases and J dropped 6; count of bases not matched to a gene: 5.

The chain is built from TRBV10-2 and TRBJ2-7, with D perhaps TRBD1 (5 bases). The V end was cut by 7 bases, the J end by 0 bases, with 19 bases between. Germline CDR1 and CDR2: WSHSY and SAAADI. The CDR3 sequence is 16 residues long. This CDR3 reads CASNGNSWGSSYEQYF. The CDR3 nucleotides read TGCGCCAGCAATGGAAATTCGTGGGGCAGCTCCTACGAGCAGTACTTC.

This CDR3 reads CASSQTGVSTGELFF. In DNA, the CDR3 is TGCGCCAGCAGCCAAACGGGGGTTTCCACCGGGGAGCTGTTTTTT. This chain joins TRBV4-3 and TRBJ2-2; maybe TRBD2 (6 bases). V lost 2 bases and J lost 4, with 11 bases in between. CDR3 length: 15 amino acids. Germline-derived CDR1 and CDR2 are LGHNA and YSLEER.

This clone was found once. This chain connects TRBV13 to TRBJ2-1; TRBD2 might be the D (6 bases). V shed 5 bases and J shed 5 bases, with 13 bases lying between them. Germline V gives CDR1 PRHDT, CDR2 FYEKMQ (reference sequence). The CDR3 runs to 14 residues. This CDR3 is CASSHAGTHNEQFF. Here the CDR3 DNA reads TGTGCCAGCAGCCACGCCGGGACTCACAATGAGCAGTTCTTC.

The chain joins TRBV11-1 to TRBJ2-6; D is unresolved. CDR1 is SGHAT and CDR2 is FQDESV in the germline V gene (reference sequence). CDR3 length equals 15 residues. V lost 2 bases, J lost 1 base, and 6 bases lay in between. In DNA, the CDR3 is TGTGCCAGCAGCTTAACAGATTCTGGGGCCAACGTCCTGACTTTC. The encoded protein is CASSLTDSGANVLTF.

The chain carries TRBV28 and TRBJ1-2; TRBD1 agrees at 9 bases. Unmatched junction bases numbered 11, after V lost 5 bases and J lost 7 bases. The CDR3 loop spans 15 amino acids. The germline V gene encodes CDR1 MDHEN and CDR2 SYDVKM. As DNA, the CDR3 is TGTGCCAGCAGTACCCCGGGGACAGGGTTATTTGGCTACACCTTC. Residues: CASSTPGTGLFGYTF.

The V gene is TRBV27, the J gene TRBJ2-7; D is possibly TRBD2 (5 bases). V gave up 2 bases and J gave up 2 bases, with 13 bases separating them. CDR1 is MNHEY and CDR2 is SMNVEV in the germline V gene (reference sequence). The CDR3 is 15 amino acids. The CDR3 DNA is TGTGCCAGCAGTTTAGAACGGGGTTTCCCCTACGAGCAGTACTTC. This translates into CASSLERGFPYEQYF.

The chain couples TRBV4-1 to TRBJ2-1, with D tentatively TRBD1 (5 bases). Trimming took 3 bases from V and 8 from J, leaving 17 bases between them. The V gene's germline CDR1 is MGHRA and CDR2 YSYEKL. The length of the CDR3 is 15 residues. The CDR3 sequence is CASSQSAGLIDEQFF. Here the CDR3 DNA reads TGCGCCAGCAGCCAGAGTGCAGGGTTGATCGATGAGCAGTTCTTC.

The genes are TRBV7-7 and TRBJ2-5, with TRBD1 matching 8 bases. The V and J ends lost 3 bases and 4 bases, in that order; junction bases with no gene match: 4. Germline-derived CDR1 and CDR2 are SSHAT and FNYEAQ (reference sequence). The CDR3 extends over 14 amino acids. The CDR3 protein is CASSFSGGGETQYF. The CDR3 DNA follows: TGTGCCAGCAGCTTTTCAGGGGGCGGAGAGACCCAGTACTTC.

The V call is TRBV7-8, the J call TRBJ1-5, with a tentative D call TRBD1 (5 bases). CDR1 is SGHVS, CDR2 FQNEAQ, per germline. This CDR3 region has 13 residues. V shed 11 bases and J shed 6 bases, with 17 bases lying between them. In DNA form, the CDR3 reads TGTGCCGCCTCGGGGGGGGATGGTCAGCCCCAGCATTTT. This sequence encodes CAASGGDGQPQHF.

The V call is TRBV25-1, the J call TRBJ1-1; D might be TRBD1 (5 bases). V was shortened by 6 bases and J by 0 bases, with 23 bases between the two germline ends. CDR3 size: 18 residues. The germline CDR1 and CDR2 sequences are MGHDK and SYGVNS. CDR3: CASSPGLLPTDMNTEAFF. The CDR3 region has the DNA TGTGCCAGCAGCCCGGGACTTCTACCCACCGACATGAACACTGAAGCTTTCTTT.